These 20 T cell receptor beta chains originate from one sample sequenced in a study of blood T cell repertoires in COVID-19. TCRdb keeps only in-frame clones here, not all; method: immunoSEQ multiplex PCR. The table has hundreds of thousands of clones, 80% to 90% seen once. Sequencing was carried out using peripheral blood. The receptors come from an elderly woman with active or convalescent COVID-19.

As for this clone: Relative to the germline gene, one junction end is altered; a read error may explain this. The chain uses TRBV7-7 and TRBJ2-5; 8 bases are a match to TRBD2. Germline V gives CDR1 SSHAT, CDR2 FNYEAQ (reference sequence). This CDR3 is 15 amino acids long. CDR3: CASSPRGGYTETQYF. DNA of the CDR3: TGTGCTAGCAGCCCACGGGGGGGGTATACGGAGACCCAGTACTTC.

Only a few counts were recorded for this clone. V gene TRBV7-2 combines with J gene TRBJ2-7; TRBD2 matches at 9 bases. Germline-derived CDR1 and CDR2 are SGHTA and FQGNSA. Unmatched junction bases numbered 2, after V lost 4 bases and J lost 4 bases. This CDR3 is built from 13 residues. CDR3 amino acids: CASSSSGIYEQYF. CDR3 nucleotide sequence: TGTGCCAGCAGCTCTAGCGGGATATACGAGCAGTACTTC.

This clone was found a few times. The chain employs TRBV30 and TRBJ1-1, with D possibly matching TRBD1 (5 bases). Per germline, CDR1 GTSNPN and CDR2 SVGIG (reference sequence). Trimming stripped 3 bases from V and 6 bases from J, with 11 bases between. The CDR3 loop spans 12 amino acids. CDR3 residues: CAWSRVRAEAFF. In nucleotides, the CDR3 is TGTGCCTGGAGCAGGGTCAGAGCTGAAGCTTTCTTT.

V gene TRBV19 combines with J gene TRBJ1-1; 7 bases match TRBD1. Germline trimming cut 6 bases from V and 0 bases from J; bases unmatched to any gene: 13. CDR1 LNHDA and CDR2 SQIVND come from the germline V gene (reference sequence). The CDR3 is made up of 17 amino acids. CDR3 sequence (DNA): TGTGCCAGTAGGTCTGACAGGGCACTTTTAATGAACACTGAAGCTTTCTTT. The encoded protein is CASRSDRALLMNTEAFF.

The J gene is TRBJ1-1, the V gene TRBV28, with unresolved D. V lost 6 bases and J lost 4, with 12 bases in between. Germline CDR1 and CDR2: MDHEN and SYDVKM. The CDR3 totals 13 residues. The CDR3 DNA sequence: TGTGCCAGCAGGACTCTCGTATCCACTGAAGCTTTCTTT. It yields the protein CASRTLVSTEAFF.

The gene calls are TRBV5-4 and TRBJ1-1, with 7 nucleotides matching TRBD1. This CDR3 comprises 16 residues. The V segment lost 4 bases and the J segment 3 bases; nucleotides outside the gene matches: 12. The germline gives CDR1 SGHNT, CDR2 YYREEE (reference sequence). The CDR3 region has the DNA TGTGCCAGCAGCCCCGATATCGACAGGGTCGACACTGAAGCTTTCTTT. Translated, it gives CASSPDIDRVDTEAFF. Full variable domain (remainder filled in from reference TRBV5-4 and TRBJ1-1): ETGVTQSPTHLIKTRGQQVTLRCSSQSGHNTVSWYQQALGQGPQFIFQYYREEENGRGNFPPRFSGLQFPNYSSELNVNALELDDSALYLCASSPDIDRVDTEAFFGQGTRLTVV.

The rearrangement joins TRBV7-9 to TRBJ2-2; D is perhaps TRBD1 (6 bases). CDR1 is SEHNR, CDR2 FQNEAQ, per germline (reference sequence). V was cut by 1 base and J by 4 bases, with 10 bases left in between. The CDR3 covers 15 residues. The CDR3, as DNA: TGTGCCAGCAGCTTAGTTAGGGGGATCACCGGGGAGCTGTTTTTT. Its translation is CASSLVRGITGELFF.

V and J are TRBV6-5 and TRBJ1-1; 9 nucleotides match TRBD1. CDR3 length: 15 residues. The germline V gene has CDR1 MNHEY and CDR2 SVGAGI. V gave up 7 bases and J gave up 0 bases; unmatched junction bases: 6. DNA for the CDR3: TGTGCCAGCACGGGACAGGGTAGAATGAACACTGAAGCTTTCTTT. It yields the protein CASTGQGRMNTEAFF.

The CDR3: CASSLQGSGNYEQYF. As DNA, the CDR3 is TGTGCCAGCAGCTTACAGGGTAGCGGGAACTACGAGCAGTACTTC. The chain employs TRBV7-2 and TRBJ2-7; 8 nucleotides align to TRBD2. Germline V CDR1 and CDR2: SGHTA, FQGNSA. V lost 2 bases, J lost 3 bases, and 6 bases stayed unmatched. The CDR3 runs to 15 residues.

The chain joins TRBV11-3 to TRBJ1-1; D is undetermined. The V gene lost 1 base and the J gene lost 3 bases, with 15 bases spanning the gap. Germline V gene sequence: CDR1 SGHNT, CDR2 YENEEA. The CDR3 is 16 amino acids. The CDR3 bases are TGTGCCAGCAGCTTAGTCCCATGGGAGGGAGACACTGAAGCTTTCTTT. Translated, it gives CASSLVPWEGDTEAFF.

This clone appeared once. The CDR3 loop reads CASSYERGDYEQYF. CDR3 DNA sequence: TGTGCCAGCTCCTATGAGCGGGGAGACTACGAGCAGTACTTC. This chain uses TRBV18 with TRBJ2-7; 7 positions match TRBD2. Germline V gene lookup returns CDR1 KGHSH and CDR2 LQKENI. V was pared by 6 bases and J by 3 bases, with 8 bases of the junction left unmatched. This CDR3 has 14 amino acids.

V gene TRBV7-9 combines with J gene TRBJ1-5; D not resolved. Looked up from germline, CDR1 is SEHNR and CDR2 is FQNEAQ (reference sequence). Trimming took 1 base from V and 4 from J, leaving 11 bases between them. The CDR3 spans 15 residues. The CDR3 sequence: CASSLDGRINQPQHF. The CDR3 DNA follows: TGTGCCAGCAGCTTAGATGGCAGGATAAATCAGCCCCAGCATTTT.

The CDR3 DNA reads as TGTGCCAGCAGCTTTCAGGGGGCCGAAGAGACCCAGTACTTC. This sequence encodes CASSFQGAEETQYF. The chain uses TRBV7-9 and TRBJ2-5; 8 positions match TRBD1. From germline, CDR1 is SEHNR and CDR2 FQNEAQ (reference sequence). This CDR3 has 14 residues. The V and J ends lost 3 bases and 3 bases, in that order; junction bases with no gene match: 3.

The chain is built from TRBV11-2 and TRBJ2-5; D is perhaps TRBD2 (6 bases). The CDR3 sequence is 15 residues long. V was pared by 5 bases and J by 2 bases, with 15 bases between. Germline loops: CDR1 SGHAT, CDR2 FQNNGV. The CDR3 nucleotides read TGTGCCAGCAGCGTAGCGGTGGGGCCTCAAGAGACCCAGTACTTC. Protein: CASSVAVGPQETQYF. Full variable domain (rest looked up from reference TRBV11-2 and TRBJ2-5): EAGVAQSPRYKIIEKRQSVAFWCNPISGHATLYWYQQILGQGPKLLIQFQNNGVVDDSQLPKDRFSAERLKGVDSTLKIQPAKLEDSAVYLCASSVAVGPQETQYFGPGTRLLVL.

This clone has a single count. As DNA, the CDR3 is TGTGCCAGCAGCTTATCCAGCGGGGGCACAGATACGCAGTATTTT. It codes for CASSLSSGGTDTQYF. This chain uses TRBV11-2 with TRBJ2-3; 7 nucleotides agree with TRBD2. Germline V lookup: CDR1 SGHAT, CDR2 FQNNGV. J lost 1 base, V lost 2 bases, and 3 bases had no gene match. This CDR3 is 15 amino acids long.

This chain links TRBV10-3 with TRBJ1-6; possible D gene TRBD1, 6 bases. The germline gives CDR1 ENHRY, CDR2 SYGVKD. This CDR3 is built from 15 residues. Between the trimmed V and J ends, which lost 3 bases and 9 bases, there was a span of 15 bases. The CDR3 DNA reads TGTGCCATCAGTGAATCAGGGGCAGGGAGTTCACCCCTCCACTTT. Translating it yields CAISESGAGSSPLHF.

This clone was seen only a few times. The chain recombines TRBV5-1 with TRBJ2-7, with 10 bases lining up with TRBD2. Losses at the gene ends were 0 bases for V and 5 bases for J; bases not matched to a gene: 8. The V gene's germline CDR1 is SGHRS and CDR2 YFSETQ. The CDR3 extends over 16 amino acids. The CDR3 sequence: CASSLARTSGPHEQYF. CDR3 DNA: TGCGCCAGCAGCTTGGCACGGACTAGCGGCCCCCACGAGCAGTACTTC.

This clone has a handful of counts. The genes are TRBV7-9 and TRBJ1-1; 8 positions match TRBD1. The CDR3 runs 13 residues. J was trimmed by 5 bases and V by 5 bases; bases with no gene match: 4. The germline CDR1 and CDR2 sequences are SEHNR and FQNEAQ (reference sequence). The CDR3 region has the DNA TGTGCCAGCAGCAGCAGGGGGCTTACTGAAGCTTTCTTT. This gives the protein CASSSRGLTEAFF. The complete variable domain, with remaining parts taken from reference TRBV7-9 and TRBJ1-1, reads DTGVSQNPRHKITKRGQNVTFRCDPISEHNRLYWYRQTLGQGPEFLTYFQNEAQLEKSRLLSDRFSAERPKGSFSTLEIQRTEQGDSAMYLCASSSRGLTEAFFGQGTRLTVV.

In DNA form, the CDR3 reads TGTGCCAGCACTACAGTTGGTACTGAAGCTTTCTTT. It yields the protein CASTTVGTEAFF. The V and J genes are TRBV2 and TRBJ1-1; D unresolved. The CDR3 totals 12 residues. Deletions cut 7 bases from V and 5 bases from J, with 11 bases between. Germline V gene lookup returns CDR1 SNHLY and CDR2 FYNNEI.

V gene TRBV5-1 combines with J gene TRBJ1-2, with 9 nucleotides matching TRBD1. The germline V gene encodes CDR1 SGHRS and CDR2 YFSETQ. The V segment lost 4 bases and the J segment 4 bases; nucleotides outside the gene matches: 8. The CDR3 runs to 15 residues. In nucleotides, the CDR3 is TGCGCCAGCAGCACTGACGGGACAGGGCCCTATGGCTACACCTTC. Its protein is CASSTDGTGPYGYTF.